This T cell receptor beta chain was captured in a study of blood T cell repertoires in COVID-19. Turning to the study itself: The United States, Italy and Spain provided the acute and convalescent COVID-19 samples.

Trimming at V came to 0 bases and at J to 7 bases, leaving 11 bases not matched to a gene. Germline CDR1 MNHEY, CDR2 SMNVEV (reference sequence). The CDR3 extends over 17 amino acids. TCRdb's copy holds only in-frame clones and misses some; the assay was immunoSEQ multiplex PCR. The profile shows approximately 360,000 clones, around 91% of them singletons. Sequencing was done on a sample of peripheral blood. The chain has TRBV27 and TRBJ2-3; TRBD2 matches at 9 bases. The sequence derives from a man younger than 35 with active or convalescent COVID-19. The CDR3 here is CASSLSFLRGGPHTQYF. The CDR3 nucleotides are TGTGCCAGCAGTTTATCGTTCTTGCGGGGGGGCCCCCATACGCAGTATTTT.